The entry below gives a single TCR beta chain sequence along with its context. The sample belongs to a study of blood T cell repertoires in COVID-19. For the study at large: From T cells, B-cell-depleted T cells, or PBMCs came the material, which was cDNA or gDNA.

The method was immunoSEQ multiplex PCR; TCRdb's version includes in-frame clones alone and lacks a portion of them. The table has hundreds of thousands of clones, around nine tenths seen once. Trimming took 5 bases from V and 1 from J, leaving 8 bases between them. The germline V gene has CDR1 SGHNT and CDR2 YENEEA. The CDR3 is 13 amino acids. The receptor comes from a woman between 65 and 79 years old with COVID-19, enrolled during active disease. V and J are TRBV11-3 and TRBJ2-5; tentatively, D is TRBD2 (6 bases). Source material: peripheral blood. Here the CDR3 reads CASSRDFQETQYF. CDR3 nucleotides: TGTGCCAGCAGCAGGGACTTCCAAGAGACCCAGTACTTC.